These T cell receptor beta chains were read from a single sample in a study of human thymus T cells. The protocol was immunoSEQ multiplex PCR, while the TCRdb copy is restricted to in-frame clones and leaves out a portion. The data hold 45,000 to 75,000 clones, with 94% observed a single time. The sequenced sample consisted of blood. The receptors come from a boy less than two years old with a congenital heart defect but otherwise immunologically healthy. Each CDR3 is given with its conserved first and last residue. The order of the fields is CDR3 DNA, CDR3 protein, clone size, J gene, V gene, D gene. A D gene is named only where the DNA matches it firmly. Some rows mark clone size as missing; the rest say once, few, many or name a class of expanded clone.

TGCGCCAGCAGCCACAAAGGACTAGCGGGAGCCACAGATACGCAGTATTTT	CASSHKGLAGATDTQYF	.	TRBJ2-3	TRBV4-1	TRBD2
TGTGCCAGCAGCCTGTGGACCGGCACAGATACGCAGTATTTT	CASSLWTGTDTQYF	.	TRBJ2-3	TRBV14	.
TGTGCCAGCAGCCAAACGACAGGCAATGAGCAGTTCTTC	CASSQTTGNEQFF	.	TRBJ2-1	TRBV7-9	.
TGTGCCAGCAGTCCCGACAGGGTGATCTACAATGAGCAGTTCTTC	CASSPDRVIYNEQFF	.	TRBJ2-1	TRBV6-6	TRBD1
TGTGCCAGCAGCTTAGACAGCCTAGCGGGAGTCCCTACGGGTGAGCAGTTCTTC	CASSLDSLAGVPTGEQFF	.	TRBJ2-1	TRBV11-2	TRBD2
TGTGCCAGCAGTGATTCTAACCGGATAATAATTGGCTACACCTTC	CASSDSNRIIIGYTF	.	TRBJ1-2	TRBV2	.
TGCGCCAGCAGCCAAGTTTCCCCGGGACAGGGGGGGAACACTGAAGCTTTCTTT	CASSQVSPGQGGNTEAFF	once	TRBJ1-1	TRBV4-3	TRBD1
TGTGCCAGCACCCTAACCGGGGCCTACGAGCAGTACTTC	CASTLTGAYEQYF	.	TRBJ2-7	TRBV7-2	.
TGTGCCAGCAGCCAAATTGTGGGACAAAACATTCAGTACTTC	CASSQIVGQNIQYF	.	TRBJ2-4	TRBV4-2	.
TGTGCCAGTAGTTCTTCCCCCTACCGCTACAATGAGCAGTTCTTC	CASSSSPYRYNEQFF	.	TRBJ2-1	TRBV19	.
TGCAGCGCTGGAGGGGGTGGACAGCCCCAGCATTTT	CSAGGGGQPQHF	.	TRBJ1-5	TRBV29-1	.
TGTGCCAGTAGTGGCCCCCATAGCGGGGGTAAGGATGAGCAGTTCTTC	CASSGPHSGGKDEQFF	.	TRBJ2-1	TRBV19	TRBD2
TGTGCCAGCAGCTTAGCCCGGGACAGGGACACTGAAGCTTTCTTT	CASSLARDRDTEAFF	.	TRBJ1-1	TRBV7-9	TRBD1
TGTGCCAGCAGCCCGGGACTAGCGGGGGGCCTTAGCACAGATACGCAGTATTTT	CASSPGLAGGLSTDTQYF	.	TRBJ2-3	TRBV7-2	TRBD2
TGTGCCAGCAGCTCACAGGGGGCCTACAATGAGCAGTTCTTC	CASSSQGAYNEQFF	.	TRBJ2-1	TRBV5-4	TRBD1
TGCGCCAGCAGCCTGAAGCGGGGGCAGGGGGGAGATACGCAGTATTTT	CASSLKRGQGGDTQYF	.	TRBJ2-3	TRBV4-1	.
TGTGCCATCAGTGAGCTGGACAGGGCTTCGGGAAACACCATATATTTT	CAISELDRASGNTIYF	.	TRBJ1-3	TRBV10-3	TRBD1
TGTGCCAGCAGCCAACACAGCGGGGGGGCAACAGATACGCAGTATTTT	CASSQHSGGATDTQYF	.	TRBJ2-3	TRBV4-2	TRBD2
TGTGCCAGCAGTTTATCGCGAGGAGGGAACACTGAAGCTTTCTTT	CASSLSRGGNTEAFF	.	TRBJ1-1	TRBV28	.
TGTGCCAGCAGTGAGCAGGGGTTTACTGAAGCTTTCTTT	CASSEQGFTEAFF	.	TRBJ1-1	TRBV25-1	.
TGTGCCAGCTCACCGGGGGTGGTCTACGAGCAGTACTTC	CASSPGVVYEQYF	.	TRBJ2-7	TRBV18	.
TGTGCCAGCACGTTGGGGGGCTCTTCCTACGAGCAGTACTTC	CASTLGGSSYEQYF	.	TRBJ2-7	TRBV6-1	.
TGTGCCTGGAGTGTACAGCGAAGTTATGGCTACACCTTC	CAWSVQRSYGYTF	.	TRBJ1-2	TRBV30	.
TGTGCCAGCCGCCTCTACACGGGACAGGGGGGTTCACCCCTCCACTTT	CASRLYTGQGGSPLHF	few	TRBJ1-6	TRBV4-2	TRBD1
TGTGCCTGGAGTCCAGGGTTTTATAATTCACCCCTCCACTTT	CAWSPGFYNSPLHF	.	TRBJ1-6	TRBV30	.
TGTGCCAGCACAGGGTATAATTCACCCCTCCACTTT	CASTGYNSPLHF	.	TRBJ1-6	TRBV6-1	.
TGCGCCAGCAGGTTGTCCGTCTACGAGCAGTACTTC	CASRLSVYEQYF	.	TRBJ2-7	TRBV5-1	.
TGTGCCACCCCTTCGCCCCGGGGTAGGATCAATCAGCCTCAGCATTTT	CATPSPRGRINQPQHF	.	TRBJ1-5	TRBV6-6	.
TGTGCCAGCAGTGAATCGAAGGACAAAGCTATCGGCTACACCTTC	CASSESKDKAIGYTF	once	TRBJ1-2	TRBV2	.
TGTGCCAGCAGCCCGGGCGGACAGGGTGGTTTCGGCTACACCTTC	CASSPGGQGGFGYTF	.	TRBJ1-2	TRBV7-9	TRBD1
TGTGCCAGCTCACCGTCATGGGCTGGCTACACCTTC	CASSPSWAGYTF	once	TRBJ1-2	TRBV18	.
TGTGCCAGCAGCCGGGACAGGGGTGAGCAGTTCTTC	CASSRDRGEQFF	.	TRBJ2-1	TRBV7-9	TRBD1
TGCAGCACCGGGGACTTCAATGAGCAGTTCTTC	CSTGDFNEQFF	.	TRBJ2-1	TRBV29-1	.
TGTGCCACCAGCAGAGATGGGGGGCTGAGCACCGGGGAGCTGTTTTTT	CATSRDGGLSTGELFF	.	TRBJ2-2	TRBV15	.
TGTGCCAGCAGCCAGGTAGCCAAAAATGAGCAGTTCTTC	CASSQVAKNEQFF	.	TRBJ2-1	TRBV7-9	.
TGTGCCAGCAGCTTAGGGGCGGCGCGGGGCGGGTGGACCCAGTACTTC	CASSLGAARGGWTQYF	.	TRBJ2-5	TRBV11-2	.
TGTGCCAGCAATCGGGAGTATGGCTACACCTTC	CASNREYGYTF	few	TRBJ1-2	TRBV2	.
TGTGCCACCAGCAGAGATACCGGGACAGGGGGCTATGGCTACACCTTC	CATSRDTGTGGYGYTF	once	TRBJ1-2	TRBV15	TRBD1
TGTGCCAGCAGCAACTATGGCTACACCTTC	CASSNYGYTF	.	TRBJ1-2	TRBV9	.
TGTGCCAGTAGCTTACAGGGGAACCAGCCCCAGCATTTT	CASSLQGNQPQHF	.	TRBJ1-5	TRBV19	TRBD1
TGTGCCAGCAGTGATTCGGGGGGGCAAGAGACCCAGTACTTC	CASSDSGGQETQYF	.	TRBJ2-5	TRBV25-1	TRBD2
TGTGCCAGCAGTGAGAGGACCAACCCAGGGACCCAGTACTTC	CASSERTNPGTQYF	.	TRBJ2-5	TRBV2	.
TGCGCCACCAAGTCTTTCACCGGGGATTATGGCACCGGGGAGCTGTTTTTT	CATKSFTGDYGTGELFF	.	TRBJ2-2	TRBV5-1	.
TGCGCCAGCAGCTTGTGGGAACCGCACAGGGGGCGTTCCACCTTC	CASSLWEPHRGRSTF	.	TRBJ1-2	TRBV5-1	TRBD1
TGTGCCAGCAGCGGGGACCAACCCTCCTACGAGCAGTACTTC	CASSGDQPSYEQYF	.	TRBJ2-7	TRBV9	.